This is a list of T cell receptor beta chains from one sample in a study of blood T cell repertoires in COVID-19. This table comes from immunoSEQ multiplex PCR, and its TCRdb copy is limited to in-frame clones, with some not included. In the table there are approximately 60,000 clones, about 90% of which are singletons. Sequenced sample: peripheral blood. The receptors come from an elderly woman with COVID-19, enrolled during active disease. Each CDR3 is given with its conserved first and last residue. Some rows mark clone size as missing; the rest say once, few, many or name a class of expanded clone.

abundance	v_gene	j_gene	CDR3aa
.	TRBV5-6	TRBJ1-2	CASSLEGYGYTF
.	TRBV10-3	TRBJ1-2	CAIRSSGQGNGYTF
.	TRBV7-2	TRBJ1-3	CASSLGGSGGGNTIYF
.	TRBV4-1	TRBJ1-4	CASSHTGTPPKLFF
few	TRBV6-6	TRBJ1-5	CASSYSAGNSNQPQHF
.	TRBV11-1	TRBJ2-5	CASSLALGQGEETQYF
.	TRBV10-2	TRBJ2-7	CASRTPGQAYEQYF
.	TRBV14	TRBJ2-3	CASSQEAGFTDTQYF
.	TRBV25-1	TRBJ2-3	CASSEYPGTGSTDTQYF
.	TRBV2	TRBJ2-7	CASARDRNYEQYF
.	TRBV5-1	TRBJ2-3	CASSLGRGALSTDTQYF
.	TRBV29-1	TRBJ1-1	CSVGDRGDTEAFF
.	TRBV5-1	TRBJ2-5	CASSSDRTGETQYF
few	TRBV7-9	TRBJ2-7	CASCGGYEQYF
.	TRBV3-1/TRBV3-2	TRBJ1-6	CASSNQGGRSPLHF
once	TRBV6-1	TRBJ2-1	CASSPWDREGNEQFF
few	TRBV5-1	TRBJ1-5	CASSTPSATRQGSNQPQHF
.	TRBV5-3	TRBJ2-1	CARSLPLDSLRSYNEQFF
once	TRBV6-5	TRBJ2-2	CASSYSNRGPTGELFF
.	TRBV11-1	TRBJ2-1	CASSLRVNNEQFF
.	TRBV13	TRBJ1-2	CASSLHRAGYGYTF
.	TRBV5-6	TRBJ1-1	CASSFGRASEAFF
.	TRBV9	TRBJ1-1	CASSPHPGTGLEAFF
.	TRBV2	TRBJ1-4	CASTLSDRVEKKLFF
.	TRBV2	TRBJ1-1	CASSAFSLQTKMNTEAFF
.	TRBV27	TRBJ2-7	CASSSQSGYEQYF
.	TRBV5-1	TRBJ2-7	CASSGRTGDSSEQYF
.	TRBV5-1	TRBJ2-2	CASSHAIGSTGELFF
.	TRBV5-6	TRBJ2-2	CASSLGSSGTNTGELFF
.	TRBV27	TRBJ1-2	CASSFRQGINYGYTF
few	TRBV6-5	TRBJ1-1	CASREALKNTEAFF
once	TRBV28	TRBJ2-3	CASRDSGGAIDTQYF
.	TRBV3-1/TRBV3-2	TRBJ1-1	CASSQGHEAFF
.	TRBV19	TRBJ1-2	CASSVTGNRGGYTF
.	TRBV5-8	TRBJ1-5	CASSKGQGGNQPQHF
.	TRBV4-2	TRBJ2-3	CASSLPTDTDTQYF
.	TRBV5-6	TRBJ1-4	CASSLTQGAEKLFF
.	TRBV7-7	TRBJ2-5	CASSSRRWQGETQYF
.	TRBV19	TRBJ1-5	CASSISVGDQPQHF
.	TRBV5-5	TRBJ2-5	CASSLELAGETQYF
.	TRBV5-1	TRBJ1-1	CASSLVTGGGTEAFF
.	TRBV10-3	TRBJ2-7	CAISASTGGNEQYF
.	TRBV11-1	TRBJ1-2	CASSRTGTSNYGYTF
.	TRBV11-1	TRBJ2-1	CASSLRGGNSYNEQFF
.	TRBV3-1/TRBV3-2	TRBJ2-2	CASSLRQGAGELFF
.	TRBV7-9	TRBJ1-5	CASSPEGGFGNQPQHF